One and the same sample provided the 22 T cell receptor beta chains below, sequenced in a study of blood T cell repertoires in COVID-19. The assay was immunoSEQ multiplex PCR, and TCRdb's table has in-frame clones only and misses some. The data contain fewer than 200,000 clones, 80% of them singletons. Sequencing used peripheral blood. The origin of the receptors is a man aged 55 to 69 with acute or convalescent COVID-19.

This clone came up once. The genes are TRBV10-3 and TRBJ2-3, with 7 bases matching TRBD2. This CDR3 is 15 amino acids long. Trimming cost V 2 bases and J 4 bases; bases outside gene matches: 6. Germline CDR1 reads ENHRY; CDR2 reads SYGVKD. CDR3 sequence (DNA): TGTGCCATCAGTGAGGGGAGGGCTGGCGCAGATACGCAGTATTTT. Amino acid sequence: CAISEGRAGADTQYF.

The rearrangement links TRBV30 to TRBJ2-7; perhaps TRBD2 as D (6 bases). The V end was cut by 3 bases, the J end by 3 bases, with 12 bases between. Germline V lookup: CDR1 GTSNPN, CDR2 SVGIG (reference sequence). The CDR3 has 13 amino acids. This chain's CDR3 is CAWSPGLNYEQYF. For the CDR3, the DNA is TGTGCCTGGAGCCCGGGACTGAACTACGAGCAGTACTTC.

The chain employs TRBV11-2 and TRBJ1-6; no definite D call. The germline V gene encodes CDR1 SGHAT and CDR2 FQNNGV. The CDR3 contains 13 residues. Trimming pared 3 bases from V and 10 bases from J, leaving 10 bases between. This chain's CDR3 is CASSLRMQSPLHF. Here the CDR3 DNA reads TGTGCCAGCAGCTTGAGGATGCAATCACCCCTCCACTTT.

The genes are TRBV7-2 and TRBJ2-5, with 9 bases that match TRBD2. The CDR3 spans 15 residues. The J segment lost 2 bases and the V segment lost 2 bases, leaving 3 bases of the junction unmatched. Germline CDR1 reads SGHTA; CDR2 reads FQGNSA. In DNA, the CDR3 is TGTGCCAGCAGCTTACAGCGGGGGGATCAAGAGACCCAGTACTTC. Translated: CASSLQRGDQETQYF.

The rearrangement uses TRBV6-6 and TRBJ1-6; possibly TRBD1 for D (6 bases). Germline CDR1 is MNHNY and CDR2 is SVGAGI (reference sequence). V was trimmed by 5 bases and J by 8 bases, leaving 19 bases between them. The length of the CDR3 is 16 residues. The CDR3 sequence: CASSRRDTGTDSPLHF. For the CDR3, the DNA is TGTGCCAGCAGTCGAAGGGACACTGGAACAGATTCACCCCTCCACTTT.

This clone was seen just once. The chain is built from TRBV7-2 and TRBJ2-5; weak D call: TRBD2 (6 bases). The germline gives CDR1 SGHTA, CDR2 FQGNSA. The CDR3 runs to 15 residues. Trimming stripped 0 bases from V and 6 bases from J, with 14 bases between. Here the CDR3 reads CASSLAATSRKTQYF. DNA of the CDR3: TGTGCCAGCAGCTTAGCGGCGACTAGTAGAAAGACCCAGTACTTC.

The chain couples TRBV9 to TRBJ1-2, with 7 bases aligning to TRBD1. CDR3 length equals 16 residues. Germline V lookup: CDR1 SGDLS, CDR2 YYNGEE. V gave up 0 bases and J gave up 4 bases; unmatched junction bases: 9. The CDR3 nucleotides read TGTGCCAGCAGCGTAGGCCCTCCGGCAGGGGGCTATGGCTACACCTTC. This encodes CASSVGPPAGGYGYTF.

The V and J genes are TRBV5-1 and TRBJ1-1; D may be TRBD1 (5 bases). CDR3 length: 16 amino acids. Trimming removed 0 bases from V and 1 base from J, with 13 bases in between. CDR1 SGHRS and CDR2 YFSETQ come from the germline V gene. CDR3 DNA sequence: TGCGCCAGCAGCTTGGGAGGCGGGGGGAGGAACACTGAAGCTTTCTTT. Its translation: CASSLGGGGRNTEAFF.

The chain links TRBV4-1 to TRBJ2-5; no reliable D call. Per the germline V gene, CDR1 is MGHRA and CDR2 is YSYEKL. Between the trimmed V and J ends, which lost 1 base and 5 bases, there was a span of 8 bases. This CDR3 is 13 amino acids long. Written as DNA, the CDR3 is TGCGCCAGCAGCCAAGGTCACGGGGAGACCCAGTACTTC. Its translation is CASSQGHGETQYF.

J is TRBJ1-3 and V is TRBV5-4; the match to TRBD1 covers 8 bases. This CDR3 is built from 15 residues. The V and J ends lost 3 bases and 0 bases, in that order; junction bases with no gene match: 2. Germline loops: CDR1 SGHNT, CDR2 YYREEE (reference sequence). The CDR3 is CASSYGTGSGNTIYF. The CDR3 DNA sequence: TGTGCCAGCAGCTATGGGACAGGCTCTGGAAACACCATATATTTT. Full variable domain (remainder filled in from reference TRBV5-4 and TRBJ1-3): ETGVTQSPTHLIKTRGQQVTLRCSSQSGHNTVSWYQQALGQGPQFIFQYYREEENGRGNFPPRFSGLQFPNYSSELNVNALELDDSALYLCASSYGTGSGNTIYFGEGSWLTVV.

The rearrangement joins TRBV19 to TRBJ1-1; D is unclear. CDR3 size: 13 residues. Trimming took 3 bases from V and 4 from J, leaving 9 bases between them. Germline CDR1 reads LNHDA; CDR2 reads SQIVND (reference sequence). The CDR3 DNA is TGTGCCAGTAGTATGGGCATTTTCACTGAAGCTTTCTTT. It specifies CASSMGIFTEAFF. Full variable domain (missing parts from reference TRBV19 and TRBJ1-1): DGGITQSPKYLFRKEGQNVTLSCEQNLNHDAMYWYRQDPGQGLRLIYYSQIVNDFQKGDIAEGYSVSREKKESFPLTVTSAQKNPTAFYLCASSMGIFTEAFFGQGTRLTVV.

This clone appeared once. V and J are TRBV25-1 and TRBJ1-2; D is perhaps TRBD1 (5 bases). The V end was cut by 7 bases, the J end by 4 bases, with 10 bases between. CDR1 MGHDK and CDR2 SYGVNS come from the germline V gene. The CDR3 consists of 12 residues. The CDR3 coding sequence is TGTGCCAGCAACCAGGGATTCTATGGCTACACCTTC. Encoded protein: CASNQGFYGYTF.

CDR3: CASSLQVGQPQHF. The CDR3 DNA reads as TGTGCCAGCAGCTTGCAGGTAGGACAGCCCCAGCATTTT. The rearrangement uses TRBV7-9 and TRBJ1-5; D is uncertain. The germline V gene encodes CDR1 SEHNR and CDR2 FQNEAQ (reference sequence). The CDR3 is 13 amino acids. Deletions cut 3 bases from V and 7 bases from J, with 10 bases between.

This chain uses TRBV3-1 (or the pseudogene TRBV3-2) with TRBJ2-1, with TRBD2 as a possible D gene (5 bases). Per germline, CDR1 LGHDT and CDR2 YNNKEL (reference sequence). Trimming shortened V by 3 bases and J by 9 bases, and 15 bases separated the two germline ends. The CDR3 has 14 amino acids. The CDR3 region is CASSHVDFRSEQFF. The CDR3 bases are TGTGCCAGCAGCCATGTGGACTTTAGGAGTGAGCAGTTCTTC.

The rearrangement links TRBV9 to TRBJ2-3, with TRBD1 as a possible D gene (6 bases). V lost 2 bases, J lost 4 bases, and 17 bases lay in between. This CDR3 contains 16 residues. CDR1 is SGDLS, CDR2 YYNGEE, per germline. The CDR3 DNA reads as TGTGCCAGCAGCGTGTCACAGGGTAAAGGGGCAGATACGCAGTATTTT. Its protein product is CASSVSQGKGADTQYF.

V is TRBV5-5 and J is TRBJ2-6; 9 bases align to TRBD1. From germline, CDR1 is SGHKS and CDR2 YYEKEE (reference sequence). The junction had 16 bases not matched to a gene; V was cut back by 4 bases and J by 2 bases. The CDR3 covers 20 residues. CDR3 sequence (DNA): TGTGCCAGCAGCGGGAAGACAGGGGGTTTGAGGTTTGCTGGGGCCAACGTCCTGACTTTC. It encodes CASSGKTGGLRFAGANVLTF.

V is TRBV28 and J is TRBJ2-2; the D gene is possibly TRBD2 (6 bases). Germline V gene sequence: CDR1 MDHEN, CDR2 SYDVKM. The CDR3 is made up of 15 amino acids. V lost 7 bases and J lost 4, with 16 bases in between. The CDR3: CASIQWGVGTGELFF. The CDR3 region has the DNA TGTGCCAGCATTCAGTGGGGGGTCGGCACCGGGGAGCTGTTTTTT.

The chain recombines TRBV19 with TRBJ2-7, with 8 positions matching TRBD1. Germline trimming cut 6 bases from V and 4 bases from J; bases unmatched to any gene: 14. From germline, CDR1 is LNHDA and CDR2 SQIVND (reference sequence). The CDR3 is 16 residues long. The CDR3 bases are TGTGCCAGTAGATCGGCGCCGGCAGGGGGCCTTTACGAGCAGTACTTC. Translation gives CASRSAPAGGLYEQYF.

The chain combines TRBV12-5 with TRBJ1-1; D gene unclear. This CDR3 has 14 residues. In germline, CDR1 is LGHNT, CDR2 FRNRAP. V was trimmed by 2 bases and J by 11 bases, leaving 18 bases between them. CDR3 sequence: CASGLSRLLGGAFF. The CDR3 DNA is TGTGCTAGTGGTTTGTCCAGACTCCTCGGCGGGGCTTTCTTT.

Only a few counts were recorded for this clone. DNA of the CDR3: TGTGCCAGCAGCCCCCGACTAGCGGTGGGGATAGATACGCAGTATTTT. Translation gives CASSPRLAVGIDTQYF. The J gene is TRBJ2-3, the V gene TRBV11-2; 9 bases agree with TRBD2. The CDR3 runs 16 residues. With V trimmed by 5 bases and J by 5 bases, 11 bases remained unmatched. CDR1 is SGHAT and CDR2 is FQNNGV in the germline V gene.

The V call is TRBV2, the J call TRBJ2-7; a possible D gene is TRBD1 (5 bases). The CDR3 sequence is 12 residues long. Trimming left V 2 bases short and J 5 bases short, with 7 bases between. CDR1 is SNHLY and CDR2 is FYNNEI in the germline V gene. This CDR3 reads CASSEQGHEQYF. CDR3 nucleotides: TGTGCCAGCAGTGAACAGGGCCACGAGCAGTACTTC.

This clone appeared a single time. The chain employs TRBV29-1 and TRBJ2-5; 9 nucleotides agree with TRBD1. The CDR3 sequence is 18 residues long. With V trimmed by 3 bases and J by 2 bases, 16 bases remained unmatched. Germline assignment: CDR1 SQVTM and CDR2 ANQGSEA. CDR3 sequence (DNA): TGCAGCGTTGATCACTACAGGGGGCGGGCGCCCTTTCAAGAGACCCAGTACTTC. It specifies CSVDHYRGRAPFQETQYF. Full variable domain (rest looked up from reference TRBV29-1 and TRBJ2-5): SAVISQKPSRDICQRGTSLTIQCQVDSQVTMMFWYRQQPGQSLTLIATANQGSEATYESGFVIDKFPISRPNLTFSTLTVSNMSPEDSSIYLCSVDHYRGRAPFQETQYFGPGTRLLVL.